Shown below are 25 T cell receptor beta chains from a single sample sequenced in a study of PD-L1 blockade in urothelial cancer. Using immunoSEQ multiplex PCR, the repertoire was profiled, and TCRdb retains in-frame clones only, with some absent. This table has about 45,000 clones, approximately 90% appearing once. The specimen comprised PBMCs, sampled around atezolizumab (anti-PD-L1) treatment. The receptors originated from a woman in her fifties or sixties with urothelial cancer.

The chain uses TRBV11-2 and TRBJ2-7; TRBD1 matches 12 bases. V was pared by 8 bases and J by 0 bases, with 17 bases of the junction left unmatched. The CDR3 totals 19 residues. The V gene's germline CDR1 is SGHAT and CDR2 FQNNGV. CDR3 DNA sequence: TGTGCCAGCCAGCCCGGGACAGGGGGCCAAAGGGGCAGCTCCTACGAGCAGTACTTC. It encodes CASQPGTGGQRGSSYEQYF.

CDR3 coding DNA: TGTGCCAGCAGCATTAGCGGGAGATCCACAGATACGCAGTATTTT. This translates into CASSISGRSTDTQYF. V gene TRBV5-8 combines with J gene TRBJ2-3; 9 bases are a match to TRBD2. The CDR3 is 15 residues long. Trimming took 4 bases from V and 2 from J; bases not matched to a gene: 5. From germline, CDR1 is SGHTS and CDR2 YDEGEE.

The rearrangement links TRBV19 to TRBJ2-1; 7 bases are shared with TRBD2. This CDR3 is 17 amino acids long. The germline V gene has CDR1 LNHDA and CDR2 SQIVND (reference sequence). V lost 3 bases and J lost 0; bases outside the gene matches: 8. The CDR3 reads CASSMASGTTSYNEQFF. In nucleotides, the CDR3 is TGTGCCAGTAGTATGGCTAGCGGTACTACCTCCTACAATGAGCAGTTCTTC.

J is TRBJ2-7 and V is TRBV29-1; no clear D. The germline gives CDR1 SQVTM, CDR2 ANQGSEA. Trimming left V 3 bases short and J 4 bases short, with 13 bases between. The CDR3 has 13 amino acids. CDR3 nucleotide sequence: TGCAGCGTTGAGGGCCCTAAAAGATACGAGCAGTACTTC. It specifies CSVEGPKRYEQYF.

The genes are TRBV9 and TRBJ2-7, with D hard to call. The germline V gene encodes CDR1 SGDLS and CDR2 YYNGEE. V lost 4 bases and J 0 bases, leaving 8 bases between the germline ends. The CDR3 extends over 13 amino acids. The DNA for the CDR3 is TGTGCCAGCAGCCCCCCCAGCTCCTACGAGCAGTACTTC. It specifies CASSPPSSYEQYF.

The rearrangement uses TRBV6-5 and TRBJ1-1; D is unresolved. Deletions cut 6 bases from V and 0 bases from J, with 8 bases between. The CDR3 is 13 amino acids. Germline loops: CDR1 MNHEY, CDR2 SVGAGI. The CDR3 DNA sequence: TGTGCCAGCAGACCCTCTATGAACACTGAAGCTTTCTTT. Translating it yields CASRPSMNTEAFF.

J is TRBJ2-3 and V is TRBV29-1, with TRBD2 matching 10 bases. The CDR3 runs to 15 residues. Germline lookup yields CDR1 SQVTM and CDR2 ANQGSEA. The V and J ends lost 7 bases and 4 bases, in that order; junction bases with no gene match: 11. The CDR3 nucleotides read TGCAGCGCCGAAACACTAGCGGGACGCTCAGATACGCAGTATTTT. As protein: CSAETLAGRSDTQYF.

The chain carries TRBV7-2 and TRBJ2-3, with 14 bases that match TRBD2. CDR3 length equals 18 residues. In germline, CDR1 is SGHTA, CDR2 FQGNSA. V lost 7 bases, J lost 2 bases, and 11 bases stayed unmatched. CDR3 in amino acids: CASTYQTSGRGPTDTQYF. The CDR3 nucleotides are TGTGCCAGCACCTACCAGACTAGCGGGAGGGGGCCCACAGATACGCAGTATTTT.

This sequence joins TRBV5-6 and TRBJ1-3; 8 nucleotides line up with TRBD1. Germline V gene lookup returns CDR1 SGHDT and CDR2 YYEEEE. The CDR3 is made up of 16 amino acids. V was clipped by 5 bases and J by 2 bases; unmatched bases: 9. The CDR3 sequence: CASSRTGREPGNTIYF. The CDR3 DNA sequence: TGTGCCAGCAGTCGGACAGGGCGGGAGCCTGGAAACACCATATATTTT.

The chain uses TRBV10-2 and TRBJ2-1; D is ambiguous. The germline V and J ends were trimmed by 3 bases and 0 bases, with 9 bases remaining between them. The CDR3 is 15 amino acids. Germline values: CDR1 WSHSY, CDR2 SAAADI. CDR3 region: CASSERLGSYNEQFF. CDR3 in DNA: TGCGCCAGCAGTGAAAGGCTAGGCTCCTACAATGAGCAGTTCTTC.

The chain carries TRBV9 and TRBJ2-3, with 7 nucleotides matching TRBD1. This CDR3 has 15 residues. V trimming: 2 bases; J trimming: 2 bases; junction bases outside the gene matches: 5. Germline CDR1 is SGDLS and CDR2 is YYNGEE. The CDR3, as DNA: TGTGCCAGCAGCGTTGGGACAGCCTCCACAGATACGCAGTATTTT. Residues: CASSVGTASTDTQYF.

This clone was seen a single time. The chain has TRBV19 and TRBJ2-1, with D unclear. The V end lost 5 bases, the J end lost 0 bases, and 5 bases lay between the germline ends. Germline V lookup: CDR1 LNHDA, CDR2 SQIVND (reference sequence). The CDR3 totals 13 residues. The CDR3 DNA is TGTGCCAGTAGTGAGTACTCCTACAATGAGCAGTTCTTC. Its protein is CASSEYSYNEQFF.

Here the CDR3 DNA reads TGTGCCAGCAGCTTGAGCAGCGGGAGCATCTACAATGAGCAGTTCTTC. Protein: CASSLSSGSIYNEQFF. The rearrangement links TRBV11-2 to TRBJ2-1, with 8 bases fitting TRBD2. CDR3 length equals 16 residues. The V gene end was trimmed by 3 bases and the J gene end by 3 bases; junction bases not matched to a gene: 7. From germline, CDR1 is SGHAT and CDR2 FQNNGV. Based on the CDR3 plus reference TRBV11-2 and TRBJ2-1, the full variable domain is EAGVAQSPRYKIIEKRQSVAFWCNPISGHATLYWYQQILGQGPKLLIQFQNNGVVDDSQLPKDRFSAERLKGVDSTLKIQPAKLEDSAVYLCASSLSSGSIYNEQFFGPGTRLTVL.

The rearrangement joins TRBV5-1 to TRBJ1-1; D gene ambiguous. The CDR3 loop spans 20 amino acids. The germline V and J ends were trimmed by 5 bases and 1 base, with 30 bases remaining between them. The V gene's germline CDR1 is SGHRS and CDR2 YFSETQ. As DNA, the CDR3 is TGCGCCAGCAGTCCGAACGTAGCAATTGGCACAGTCGGGAAGAACACTGAAGCTTTCTTT. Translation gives CASSPNVAIGTVGKNTEAFF.

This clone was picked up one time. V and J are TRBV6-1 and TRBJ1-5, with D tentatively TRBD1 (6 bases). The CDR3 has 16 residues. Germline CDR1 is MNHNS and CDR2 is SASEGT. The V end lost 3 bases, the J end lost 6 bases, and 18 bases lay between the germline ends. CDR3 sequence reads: CASSEVMAGARQPQHF. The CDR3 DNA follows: TGTGCCAGCAGTGAGGTAATGGCGGGGGCGCGTCAGCCCCAGCATTTT.

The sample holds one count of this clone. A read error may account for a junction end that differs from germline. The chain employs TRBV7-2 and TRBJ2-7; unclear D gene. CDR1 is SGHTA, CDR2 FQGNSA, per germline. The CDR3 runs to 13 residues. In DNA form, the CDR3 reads TGTGCCAGCAGGACCATACTATCCTCCGAGCAGTACTTC. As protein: CASRTILSSEQYF.

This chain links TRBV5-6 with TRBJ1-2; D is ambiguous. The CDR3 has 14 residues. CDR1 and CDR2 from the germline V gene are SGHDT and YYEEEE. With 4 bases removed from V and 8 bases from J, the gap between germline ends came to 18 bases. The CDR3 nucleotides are TGTGCCAGCAGCAGCTTATTAGTCCCCAGGGGCTACACCTTC. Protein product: CASSSLLVPRGYTF.

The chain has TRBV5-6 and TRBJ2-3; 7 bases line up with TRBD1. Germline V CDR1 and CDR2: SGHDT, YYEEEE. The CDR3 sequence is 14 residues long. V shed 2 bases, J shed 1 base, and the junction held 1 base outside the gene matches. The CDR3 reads CASSFQGGTDTQYF. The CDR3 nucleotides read TGTGCCAGCAGCTTCCAGGGGGGCACAGATACGCAGTATTTT.

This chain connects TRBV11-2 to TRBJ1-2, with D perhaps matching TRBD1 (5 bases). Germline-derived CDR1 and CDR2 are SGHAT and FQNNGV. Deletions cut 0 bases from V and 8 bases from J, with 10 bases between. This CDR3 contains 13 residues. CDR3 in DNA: TGTGCCAGCAGCTTAGACCCCCAGGGAGGCTACACCTTC. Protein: CASSLDPQGGYTF.

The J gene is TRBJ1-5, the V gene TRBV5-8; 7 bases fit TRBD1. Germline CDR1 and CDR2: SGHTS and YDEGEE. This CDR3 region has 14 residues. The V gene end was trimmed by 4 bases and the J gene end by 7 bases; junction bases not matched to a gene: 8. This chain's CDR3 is CASSPRTGGQPQHF. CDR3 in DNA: TGTGCCAGCAGCCCCAGGACAGGAGGGCAGCCCCAGCATTTT.

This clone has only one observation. The CDR3, as DNA: TGCGCCAGCAGCTTGGGAGGGGGCCGCTCCTACAATGAGCAGTTCTTC. Amino acid sequence: CASSLGGGRSYNEQFF. The chain joins TRBV5-1 to TRBJ2-1, with 7 bases lining up with TRBD1. From germline, CDR1 is SGHRS and CDR2 YFSETQ. This CDR3 region has 16 residues. The V and J ends lost 0 bases and 0 bases, in that order; junction bases with no gene match: 3.

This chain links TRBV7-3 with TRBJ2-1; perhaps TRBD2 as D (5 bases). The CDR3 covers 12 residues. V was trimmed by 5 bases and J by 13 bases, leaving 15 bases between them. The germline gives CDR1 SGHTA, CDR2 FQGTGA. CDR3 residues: CASSEGGSLQFF. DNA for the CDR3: TGTGCCAGCAGCGAGGGTGGCTCCCTACAGTTCTTC.

This CDR3 is CASSGRGYNQPQHF. In DNA, the CDR3 is TGCGCCAGCAGCGGCAGGGGGTACAATCAGCCCCAGCATTTT. The chain employs TRBV10-2 and TRBJ1-5; 7 bases agree with TRBD1. Germline CDR1 is WSHSY and CDR2 is SAAADI. This CDR3 has 14 residues. V shed 6 bases, J shed 3 bases, and the junction held 5 bases outside the gene matches.

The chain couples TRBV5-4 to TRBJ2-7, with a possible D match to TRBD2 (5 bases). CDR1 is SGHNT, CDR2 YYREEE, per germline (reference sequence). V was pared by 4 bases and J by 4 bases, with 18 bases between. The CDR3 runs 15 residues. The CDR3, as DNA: TGTGCCAGCAGCCATGGACTCTCCCTCCTATACGAGCAGTACTTC. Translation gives CASSHGLSLLYEQYF.

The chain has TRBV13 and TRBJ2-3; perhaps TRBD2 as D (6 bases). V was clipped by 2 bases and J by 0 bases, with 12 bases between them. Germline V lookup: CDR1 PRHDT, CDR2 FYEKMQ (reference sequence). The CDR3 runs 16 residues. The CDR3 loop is CASSLRDWASTDTQYF. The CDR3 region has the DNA TGTGCCAGCAGCTTAAGGGACTGGGCCAGCACAGATACGCAGTATTTT.